These 8 T cell receptor beta chains originate from one sample sequenced in a study of shared clonotypes between healthy human individuals. Clones were sequenced by immunoSEQ multiplex PCR, and TCRdb holds only the in-frame ones, with some missing. This sample has about 470,000 clones, with roughly 77% found just once. Specimen: PBMCs. The receptors come from a woman aged 35 to 49 in good health. Some clones in this sample may be carry-over from other donors' samples.

This chain uses TRBV10-3 with TRBJ1-1; D remains unclear. The germline V and J ends were trimmed by 10 bases and 2 bases, with 11 bases remaining between them. The CDR3 sequence is 12 residues long. Germline values: CDR1 ENHRY, CDR2 SYGVKD. CDR3 sequence: CATGRDNTEAFF. The CDR3 DNA reads as TGTGCCACCGGTCGGGATAACACTGAAGCTTTCTTT.

V gene TRBV7-2 combines with J gene TRBJ1-1; 7 bases match TRBD1. The CDR3 totals 14 residues. Per germline, CDR1 SGHTA and CDR2 FQGNSA. With 3 bases clipped from V and 1 base from J, the junction kept 2 bases outside the gene matches. The CDR3 reads CASSLHRGNTEAFF. The CDR3 DNA sequence: TGTGCCAGCAGCTTGCACAGGGGGAACACTGAAGCTTTCTTT.

The chain combines TRBV29-1 with TRBJ2-3, with TRBD1 as a possible D gene (5 bases). This CDR3 contains 14 residues. The germline V gene has CDR1 SQVTM and CDR2 ANQGSEA. Trimming stripped 7 bases from V and 5 bases from J, with 19 bases between. CDR3 in amino acids: CSGATNRRGDTQYF. CDR3 bases: TGCAGCGGGGCGACGAACAGGAGAGGAGATACGCAGTATTTT.

This chain links TRBV6-1 with TRBJ2-1; D is perhaps TRBD2 (6 bases). CDR3 length: 15 amino acids. V was trimmed by 2 bases and J by 6 bases, leaving 14 bases between them. The germline gives CDR1 MNHNS, CDR2 SASEGT. CDR3 sequence reads: CASSERLEMPNEQFF. DNA for the CDR3: TGTGCCAGCAGTGAACGACTAGAAATGCCCAATGAGCAGTTCTTC.

Comment on this clone: This same CDR3 is encoded by further DNA sequences in the sample. V and J are TRBV19 and TRBJ2-1, with TRBD2 as a possible D gene (5 bases). Germline V gives CDR1 LNHDA, CDR2 SQIVND (reference sequence). The CDR3 length is 15 residues. Between the trimmed V and J ends, which lost 2 bases and 4 bases, there was a span of 12 bases. CDR3 bases: TGTGCCAGTAGTATACCAGGACTCACGTACAATGAGCAGTTCTTC. Translated: CASSIPGLTYNEQFF.

In this sample, this clone turned up many times. This sequence joins TRBV30 and TRBJ2-5; D is tentatively TRBD1 or TRBD2 (5 bases each). The CDR3 has 15 amino acids. Per germline, CDR1 GTSNPN and CDR2 SVGIG (reference sequence). Trimming removed 0 bases from V and 5 bases from J, with 16 bases in between. The CDR3 DNA reads as TGTGCCTGGAGTGTAAGGTCCTCCTGGGGGGAGACCCAGTACTTC. This gives the protein CAWSVRSSWGETQYF.

This chain links TRBV29-1 with TRBJ2-5, with D perhaps matching TRBD2 (6 bases). V shed 7 bases and J shed 4 bases, with 19 bases lying between them. The CDR3 has 14 amino acids. The V gene's germline CDR1 is SQVTM and CDR2 ANQGSEA. DNA for the CDR3: TGCAGCGGGACCCCGCGACTAGTCAGAGAGACCCAGTACTTC. Its protein product is CSGTPRLVRETQYF.

The J gene is TRBJ2-3, the V gene TRBV5-1; TRBD1 matches at 7 bases. The V segment lost 4 bases and the J segment 2 bases; nucleotides outside the gene matches: 7. The CDR3 has 15 residues. Germline V gene sequence: CDR1 SGHRS, CDR2 YFSETQ. The CDR3 here is CASSLEGQATDTQYF. DNA of the CDR3: TGCGCCAGCAGCCTCGAAGGACAGGCCACAGATACGCAGTATTTT.